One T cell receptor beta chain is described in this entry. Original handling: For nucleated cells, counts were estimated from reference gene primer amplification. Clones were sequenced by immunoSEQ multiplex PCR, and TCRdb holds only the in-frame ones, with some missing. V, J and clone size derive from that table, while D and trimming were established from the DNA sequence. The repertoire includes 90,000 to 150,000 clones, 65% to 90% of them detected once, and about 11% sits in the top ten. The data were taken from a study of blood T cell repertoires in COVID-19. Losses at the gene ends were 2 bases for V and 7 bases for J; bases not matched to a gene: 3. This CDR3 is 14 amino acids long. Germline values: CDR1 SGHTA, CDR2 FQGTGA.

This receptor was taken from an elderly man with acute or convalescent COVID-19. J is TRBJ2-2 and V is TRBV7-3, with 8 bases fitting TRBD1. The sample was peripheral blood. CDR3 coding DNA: TGTGCCAGCAGCTTACAGGGGGCGGGCGGGGAGCTGTTTTTT. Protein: CASSLQGAGGELFF.